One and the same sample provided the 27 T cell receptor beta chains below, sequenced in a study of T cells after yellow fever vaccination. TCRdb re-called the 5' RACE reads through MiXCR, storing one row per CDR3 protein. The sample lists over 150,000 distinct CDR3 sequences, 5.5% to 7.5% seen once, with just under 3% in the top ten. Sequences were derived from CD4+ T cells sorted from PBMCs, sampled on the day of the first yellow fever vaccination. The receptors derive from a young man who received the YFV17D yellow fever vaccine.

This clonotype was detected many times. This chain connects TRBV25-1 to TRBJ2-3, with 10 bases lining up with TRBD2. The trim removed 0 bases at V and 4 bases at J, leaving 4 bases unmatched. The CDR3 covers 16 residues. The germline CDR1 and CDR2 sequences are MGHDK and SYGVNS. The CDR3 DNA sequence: TGTGCCAGCAGTGAATATAGGAGCGGGGGGGCAGATACGCAGTATTTT. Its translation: CASSEYRSGGADTQYF.

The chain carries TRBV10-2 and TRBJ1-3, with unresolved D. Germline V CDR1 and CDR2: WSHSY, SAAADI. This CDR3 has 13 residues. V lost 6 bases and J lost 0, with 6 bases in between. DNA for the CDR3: TGCGCCAGCAGGACAAGCTCTGGAAACACCATATATTTT. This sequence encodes CASRTSSGNTIYF.

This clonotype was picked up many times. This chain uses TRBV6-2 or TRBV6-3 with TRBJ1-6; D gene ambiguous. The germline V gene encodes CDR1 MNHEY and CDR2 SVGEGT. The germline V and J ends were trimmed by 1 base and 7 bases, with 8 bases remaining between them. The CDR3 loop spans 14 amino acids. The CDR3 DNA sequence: TGTGCCAGCAGTTACTACGCAGGAAATTCACCCCTCCACTTT. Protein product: CASSYYAGNSPLHF.

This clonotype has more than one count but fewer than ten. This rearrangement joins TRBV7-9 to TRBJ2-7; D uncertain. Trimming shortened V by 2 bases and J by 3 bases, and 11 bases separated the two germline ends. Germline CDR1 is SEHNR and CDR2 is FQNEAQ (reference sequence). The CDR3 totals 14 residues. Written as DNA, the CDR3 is TGTGCCAGCAGCTTAATCCCGGAACACTACGAGCAGTACGTC. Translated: CASSLIPEHYEQYV.

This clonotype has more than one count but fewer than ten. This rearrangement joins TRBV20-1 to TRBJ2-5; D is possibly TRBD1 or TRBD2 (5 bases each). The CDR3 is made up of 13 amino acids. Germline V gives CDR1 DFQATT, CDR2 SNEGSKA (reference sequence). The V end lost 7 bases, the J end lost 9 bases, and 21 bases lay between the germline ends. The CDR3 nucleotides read TGCAGTGGAACCGGGACGTCCGTTGACGCCCAGTACTTC. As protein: CSGTGTSVDAQYF.

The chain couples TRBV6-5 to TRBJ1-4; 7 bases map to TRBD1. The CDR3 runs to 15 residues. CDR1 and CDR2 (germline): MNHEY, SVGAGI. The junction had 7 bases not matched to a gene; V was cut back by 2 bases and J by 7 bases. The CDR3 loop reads CASSYRTGGAEKLFF. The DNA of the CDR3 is TGTGCCAGCAGTTACCGGACAGGAGGGGCTGAAAAACTGTTTTTT.

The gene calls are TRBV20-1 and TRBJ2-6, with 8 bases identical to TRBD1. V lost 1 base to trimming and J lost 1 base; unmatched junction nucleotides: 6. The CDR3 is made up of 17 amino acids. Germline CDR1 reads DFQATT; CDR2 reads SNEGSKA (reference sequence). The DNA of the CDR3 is TGCAGTGCTAGAGGCACAGGGGGATATTCTGGGGCCAACGTCCTGACTTTC. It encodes CSARGTGGYSGANVLTF.

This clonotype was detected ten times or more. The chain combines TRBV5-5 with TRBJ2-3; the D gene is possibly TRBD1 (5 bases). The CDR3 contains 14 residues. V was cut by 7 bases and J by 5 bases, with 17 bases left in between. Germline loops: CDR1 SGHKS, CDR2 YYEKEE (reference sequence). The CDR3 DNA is TGTGCCAGCGGGAACCTGGACATGGGAGATACGCAGTATTTT. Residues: CASGNLDMGDTQYF.

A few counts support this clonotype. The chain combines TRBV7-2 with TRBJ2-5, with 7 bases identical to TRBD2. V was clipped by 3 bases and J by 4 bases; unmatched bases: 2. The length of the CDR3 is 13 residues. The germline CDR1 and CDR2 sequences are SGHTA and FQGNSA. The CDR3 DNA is TGTGCCAGCAGCTTTCGACTAGCAGAGACCCAGTACTTC. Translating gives CASSFRLAETQYF.

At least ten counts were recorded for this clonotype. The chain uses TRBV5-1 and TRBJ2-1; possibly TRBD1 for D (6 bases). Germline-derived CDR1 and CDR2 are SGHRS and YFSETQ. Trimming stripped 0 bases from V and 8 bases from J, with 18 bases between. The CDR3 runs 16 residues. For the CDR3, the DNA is TGCGCCAGCAGCTTGGAGGGCTGGGGGCGGGTGGATGAGCAGTTCTTC. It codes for CASSLEGWGRVDEQFF.

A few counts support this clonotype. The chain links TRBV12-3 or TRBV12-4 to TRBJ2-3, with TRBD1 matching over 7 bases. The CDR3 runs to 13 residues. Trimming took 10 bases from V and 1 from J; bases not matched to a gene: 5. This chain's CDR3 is CATNQGGTDTQYF. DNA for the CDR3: TGTGCCACCAACCAGGGGGGCACAGATACGCAGTATTTT.

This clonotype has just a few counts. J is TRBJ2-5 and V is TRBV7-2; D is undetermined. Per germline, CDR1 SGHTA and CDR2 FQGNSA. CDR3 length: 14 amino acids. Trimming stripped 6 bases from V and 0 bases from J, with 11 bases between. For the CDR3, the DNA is TGTGCCAGCAGGCAGATCCCCAACCAAGAGACCCAGTACTTC. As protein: CASRQIPNQETQYF.

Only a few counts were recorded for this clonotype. The CDR3 DNA reads as TGTGCCAGCAGTAACACCGCCCCCCAGACAGGGGTCAAAAACATTCAGTACTTC. It is translated as CASSNTAPQTGVKNIQYF. The chain recombines TRBV6-2 or TRBV6-3 with TRBJ2-4; 8 bases agree with TRBD1. After removal of 5 bases from V and 3 bases from J, the junction contained 15 bases not matched to a gene. CDR1 is MNHEY, CDR2 SVGEGT, per germline. CDR3 size: 18 residues.

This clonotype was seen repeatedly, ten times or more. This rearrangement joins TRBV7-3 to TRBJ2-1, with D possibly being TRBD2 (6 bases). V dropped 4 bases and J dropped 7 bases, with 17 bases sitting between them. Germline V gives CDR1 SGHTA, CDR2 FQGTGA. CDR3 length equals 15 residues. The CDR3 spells CASSSVGGAINEQFF. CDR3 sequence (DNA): TGTGCCAGCAGCTCCGTTGGCGGGGCAATAAATGAGCAGTTCTTC.

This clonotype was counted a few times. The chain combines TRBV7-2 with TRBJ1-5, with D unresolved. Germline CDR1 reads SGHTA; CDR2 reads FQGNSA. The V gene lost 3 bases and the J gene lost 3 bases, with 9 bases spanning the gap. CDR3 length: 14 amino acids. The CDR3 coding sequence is TGTGCCAGCAGCTTGGACCTAATCAATCAGCCCCAGCATTTT. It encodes CASSLDLINQPQHF.

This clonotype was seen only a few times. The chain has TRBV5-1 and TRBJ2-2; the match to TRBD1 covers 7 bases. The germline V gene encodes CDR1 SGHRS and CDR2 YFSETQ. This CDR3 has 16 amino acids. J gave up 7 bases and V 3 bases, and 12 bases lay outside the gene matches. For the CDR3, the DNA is TGCGCCAGCAGCTCAACTTCCGGGACAGAAATCGGGGAGCTGTTTTTT. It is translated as CASSSTSGTEIGELFF.

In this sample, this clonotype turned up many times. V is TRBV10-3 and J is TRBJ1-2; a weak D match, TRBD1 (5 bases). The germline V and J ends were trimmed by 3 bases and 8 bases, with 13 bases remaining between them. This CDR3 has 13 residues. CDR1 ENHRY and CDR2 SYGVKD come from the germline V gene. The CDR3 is CAISERQIYGYTF. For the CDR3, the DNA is TGTGCCATCAGTGAACGACAGATCTACGGCTACACCTTC.

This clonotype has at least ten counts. CDR3 nucleotide sequence: TGTGCCCGCCAGAATGGAGATACGCAGTATTTT. The encoded protein is CARQNGDTQYF. This sequence joins TRBV2 and TRBJ2-3; D ambiguous. The germline V gene has CDR1 SNHLY and CDR2 FYNNEI. There are 11 residues in the CDR3. Trimming stripped 11 bases from V and 5 bases from J, with 11 bases between.

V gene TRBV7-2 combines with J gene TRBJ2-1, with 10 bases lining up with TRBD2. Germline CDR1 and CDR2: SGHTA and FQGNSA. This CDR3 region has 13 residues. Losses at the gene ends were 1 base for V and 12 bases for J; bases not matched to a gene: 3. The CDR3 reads CASSLERGGRQFF. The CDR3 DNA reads TGTGCCAGCAGCTTAGAGCGGGGGGGCCGGCAGTTCTTC.

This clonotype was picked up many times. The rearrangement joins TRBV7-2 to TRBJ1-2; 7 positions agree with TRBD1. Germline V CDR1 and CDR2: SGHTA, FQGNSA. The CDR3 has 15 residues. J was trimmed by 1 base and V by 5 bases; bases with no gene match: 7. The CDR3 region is CASSPRDSRNYGYTF. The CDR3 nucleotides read TGTGCCAGCAGCCCGCGGGACAGCCGTAACTATGGCTACACCTTC.

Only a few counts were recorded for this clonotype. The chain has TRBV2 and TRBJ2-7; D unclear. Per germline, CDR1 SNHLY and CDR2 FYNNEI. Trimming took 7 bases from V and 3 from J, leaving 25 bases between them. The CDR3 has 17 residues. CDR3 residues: CASIIPTRWEKNYEQYV. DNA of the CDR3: TGTGCCAGCATTATCCCAACCAGGTGGGAAAAAAACTACGAGCAGTACGTC.

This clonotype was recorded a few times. The CDR3 coding sequence is TGCGCCAGCAGCTTGGCCCGGGGGACCCAAGAGACCCAGTACTTC. Translating gives CASSLARGTQETQYF. The chain links TRBV5-1 to TRBJ2-5; D perhaps matches TRBD2 (6 bases). Trimming cost V 0 bases and J 1 base, with 10 bases left between them. Looked up from germline, CDR1 is SGHRS and CDR2 is YFSETQ. The CDR3 runs to 15 residues.

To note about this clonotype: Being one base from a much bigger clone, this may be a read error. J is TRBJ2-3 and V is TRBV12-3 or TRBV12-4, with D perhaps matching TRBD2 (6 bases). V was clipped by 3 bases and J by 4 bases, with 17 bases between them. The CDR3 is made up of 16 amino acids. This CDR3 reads CASSFLGAGLPDTQYF. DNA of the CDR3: TGTGCCAGCAGTTTCTTGGGCGCGGGGCTACCAGATACGCAGTATTTT.

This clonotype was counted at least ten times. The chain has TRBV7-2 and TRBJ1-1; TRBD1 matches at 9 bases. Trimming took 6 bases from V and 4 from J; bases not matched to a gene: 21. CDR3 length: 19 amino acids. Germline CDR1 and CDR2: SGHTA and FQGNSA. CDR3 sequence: CASSRILRDRARGGTEAFF. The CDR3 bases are TGTGCCAGCAGTCGGATATTGCGGGACAGGGCAAGAGGGGGCACTGAAGCTTTCTTT. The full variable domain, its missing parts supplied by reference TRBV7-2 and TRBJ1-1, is GAGVSQSPSNKVTEKGKDVELRCDPISGHTALYWYRQSLGQGLEFLIYFQGNSAPDKSGLPSDRFSAERTGGSVSTLTIQRTQQEDSAVYLCASSRILRDRARGGTEAFFGQGTRLTVV.

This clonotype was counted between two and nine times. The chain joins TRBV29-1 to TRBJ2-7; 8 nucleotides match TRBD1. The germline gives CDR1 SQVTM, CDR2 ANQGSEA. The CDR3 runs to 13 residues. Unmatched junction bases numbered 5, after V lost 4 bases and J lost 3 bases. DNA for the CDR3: TGCAGCGTTGCCCCCACAGGGGGCTACGAGCAGTACTTC. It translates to CSVAPTGGYEQYF.

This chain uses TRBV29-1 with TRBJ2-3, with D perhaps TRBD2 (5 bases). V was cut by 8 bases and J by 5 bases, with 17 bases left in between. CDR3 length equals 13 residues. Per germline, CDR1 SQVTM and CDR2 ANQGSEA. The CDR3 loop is CSLQRSWEDTQYF. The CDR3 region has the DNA TGCAGCCTTCAGCGGTCTTGGGAAGATACGCAGTATTTT.

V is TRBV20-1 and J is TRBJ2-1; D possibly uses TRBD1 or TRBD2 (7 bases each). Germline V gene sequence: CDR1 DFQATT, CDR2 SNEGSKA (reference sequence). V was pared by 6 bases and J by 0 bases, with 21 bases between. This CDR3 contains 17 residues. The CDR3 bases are TGCAGTGCCCAGGGGGGGGGCATACCGAGCTCCTACAATGAGCAGTTCTTC. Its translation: CSAQGGGIPSSYNEQFF.